The 13 T cell receptor beta chains given below trace back to one sample, sequenced in a study of memory CD8 T cells in hepatitis C reinfection. Sequencing was performed with immunoSEQ multiplex PCR; in TCRdb, only in-frame clones are kept and a portion is missing. Among 45,000 to 65,000 clones listed, about nine tenths were seen once. Time point described: pre-reinfection, 55 to 20 weeks before reinfection detection. The sorted cells went straight to TCR sequencing with no prior in vitro expansion. Material for sequencing was naive CD8+ T cells sorted from blood. The receptor set was obtained from a man between 18 and 29 years old with hepatitis C virus infection.

The chain employs TRBV4-1 and TRBJ1-4, with D perhaps TRBD1 (6 bases). Germline-derived CDR1 and CDR2 are MGHRA and YSYEKL. V shed 0 bases and J shed 4 bases, with 15 bases lying between them. The CDR3 is 17 residues long. CDR3 nucleotides: TGCGCCAGCAGCCAAGATGCGCAGACAGGCGTTAATGAAAAACTGTTTTTT. The encoded protein is CASSQDAQTGVNEKLFF.

The CDR3 reads CASSHRDGHNEQFF. The CDR3 DNA reads TGTGCCAGCTCACACAGGGATGGACACAATGAGCAGTTCTTC. The chain combines TRBV18 with TRBJ2-1; D may be TRBD1 (6 bases). CDR1 and CDR2 (germline): KGHSH, LQKENI. The CDR3 consists of 14 residues. V was pared by 4 bases and J by 5 bases, with 12 bases between.

The chain carries TRBV27 and TRBJ2-1, with TRBD2 matching over 7 bases. After removal of 5 bases from V and 7 bases from J, the junction contained 5 bases not matched to a gene. The CDR3 contains 13 residues. Germline V gives CDR1 MNHEY, CDR2 SMNVEV (reference sequence). This CDR3 is CASSTGLGNEQFF. In DNA form, the CDR3 reads TGTGCCAGCAGTACCGGACTAGGGAATGAGCAGTTCTTC.

The CDR3 region has the DNA TGTGCCAGCAGCCAAGAACTAGCGGGGGACGTCCAAGAGACCCAGTACTTC. Translating gives CASSQELAGDVQETQYF. The genes are TRBV4-2 and TRBJ2-5; 11 bases are shared with TRBD2. Germline V gives CDR1 LGHNA, CDR2 YNFKEQ. The length of the CDR3 is 17 residues. J gave up 1 base and V 0 bases, and 4 bases lay outside the gene matches.

The chain links TRBV13 to TRBJ2-4; the D is unclear. Trimming left V 5 bases short and J 3 bases short, with 14 bases between. This CDR3 contains 15 residues. Germline CDR1 reads PRHDT; CDR2 reads FYEKMQ (reference sequence). The CDR3 DNA reads as TGTGCCAGCAGCATCACTGACACGCTCAAAAACATTCAGTACTTC. Protein: CASSITDTLKNIQYF.

The chain combines TRBV23-1 with TRBJ2-7, with D perhaps TRBD2 (6 bases). TRBV23-1 is assigned to the ORF class and has an uncertain function. With 7 bases removed from V and 6 bases from J, the gap between germline ends came to 16 bases. The CDR3 is 13 amino acids. Written as DNA, the CDR3 is TGCGCCAGCACTAGACGGGGAGGCTGCGAGCAGTACTTC. This sequence encodes CASTRRGGCEQYF.

The chain employs TRBV5-4 and TRBJ2-5; 14 bases match TRBD2. Germline V lookup: CDR1 SGHNT, CDR2 YYREEE (reference sequence). Trimming cost V 0 bases and J 5 bases; bases outside gene matches: 3. The CDR3 contains 16 residues. This CDR3 is CASSLGLAGGWETQYF. DNA for the CDR3: TGTGCCAGCAGCTTGGGACTAGCGGGAGGGTGGGAGACCCAGTACTTC.

This chain uses TRBV11-2 with TRBJ2-2; TRBD1 might be the D (6 bases). The CDR3 runs to 12 residues. From germline, CDR1 is SGHAT and CDR2 FQNNGV. The V end lost 6 bases, the J end lost 5 bases, and 7 bases lay between the germline ends. This chain's CDR3 is CASRGGTGELFF. CDR3 DNA sequence: TGTGCCAGCAGAGGGGGAACCGGGGAGCTGTTTTTT.

Worth noting for this clone: At one of its ends the junction is not consistent with the germline gene, which may arise from a read error. Different DNA sequences within this sample yield the same CDR3. V gene TRBV9 combines with J gene TRBJ1-5; D not resolved. This CDR3 has 15 amino acids. CDR1 and CDR2 from the germline V gene are SGDLS and YYNGEE. The CDR3 here is CASSVGSYSNQPQHF. CDR3 DNA: TGTGCCAGCAGCGTAGGTAGTTATAGCAATCAGCCTCAGCATTTT.

The chain uses TRBV5-1 and TRBJ2-2, with a possible D match to TRBD2 (6 bases). CDR1 and CDR2 (germline): SGHRS, YFSETQ. CDR3 length equals 16 residues. The germline V and J ends were trimmed by 4 bases and 1 base, with 14 bases remaining between them. In nucleotides, the CDR3 is TGCGCCAGCAGCGGATTAGCGGAAATGAACACCGGGGAGCTGTTTTTT. This encodes CASSGLAEMNTGELFF.

The chain couples TRBV5-5 to TRBJ2-7; tentatively, D is TRBD2 (6 bases). V was clipped by 5 bases and J by 3 bases, with 15 bases between them. CDR1 is SGHKS and CDR2 is YYEKEE in the germline V gene (reference sequence). This CDR3 has 14 amino acids. The CDR3 coding sequence is TGTGCCAGCAGTTTCCGGGCGGGGAGCTACGAGCAGTACTTC. This codes for CASSFRAGSYEQYF.

The genes are TRBV7-9 and TRBJ2-1, with D perhaps matching TRBD1 (6 bases). Deletions cut 5 bases from V and 7 bases from J, with 15 bases between. Germline-derived CDR1 and CDR2 are SEHNR and FQNEAQ (reference sequence). The length of the CDR3 is 14 residues. Written as DNA, the CDR3 is TGTGCCAGCAGCGGCCGGGACAAGGAGAATGAGCAGTTCTTC. Its translation: CASSGRDKENEQFF.

This clone was detected only a few times. This rearrangement joins TRBV28 to TRBJ2-7, with D maybe TRBD1 (5 bases). This CDR3 has 11 residues. Germline V gene sequence: CDR1 MDHEN, CDR2 SYDVKM. The ends were cut back, 5 bases at V and 4 bases at J, with 6 bases in the middle. As DNA, the CDR3 is TGTGCCAGCAGTCAGGGTTACGAGCAGTACTTC. This sequence encodes CASSQGYEQYF. Supplemented by reference TRBV28 and TRBJ2-7, the full variable domain reads DVKVTQSSRYLVKRTGEKVFLECVQDMDHENMFWYRQDPGLGLRLIYFSYDVKMKEKGDIPEGYSVSREKKERFSLILESASTNQTSMYLCASSQGYEQYFGPGTRLTVT.